These 23 T cell receptor beta chains were sequenced from one sample in a study of read filtering for tumor transcriptome and immune sequencing. Molecular barcoded adaptors covering alpha/delta and beta/gamma chains were used on 400 ng RNA. TCRdb fed the reads into MiXCR, producing one record per CDR3 protein. The sample includes about 38,000 distinct CDR3 sequences, around 15% of them seen just once. What was sequenced was a population of CD138-negative cells sorted from bone marrow. The receptors originated from a donor aged 40 or older with multiple myeloma.

The chain recombines TRBV20-1 with TRBJ2-3, with D unclear. The CDR3 is made up of 13 amino acids. The germline V gene encodes CDR1 DFQATT and CDR2 SNEGSKA (reference sequence). V lost 3 bases and J 5 bases, leaving 12 bases between the germline ends. In DNA, the CDR3 is TGCAGTGCTAGCTGGCTCATTGTAGATACGCAGTATTTT. Protein sequence: CSASWLIVDTQYF.

This sequence joins TRBV7-9 and TRBJ2-1; TRBD2 matches at 12 bases. The CDR3 spans 15 residues. Per germline, CDR1 SEHNR and CDR2 FQNEAQ (reference sequence). The trim removed 5 bases at V and 4 bases at J, leaving 3 bases unmatched. This chain's CDR3 is CASSIGLAGYNEQFF. CDR3 sequence (DNA): TGTGCCAGCAGCATAGGACTAGCGGGATACAATGAGCAGTTCTTC.

A word on this clonotype: Given a much more abundant clone one base away, this may be a read error. The chain couples TRBV11-2 to TRBJ1-2; D is uncertain. The CDR3 loop spans 12 amino acids. Germline V gives CDR1 SGHAT, CDR2 FQNNGV. The CDR3 DNA sequence: TGTGCCAGCAGCTTAGCCGGCTATAGCTACACCTTC. Encoded protein: CASSLAGYSYTF. The full variable domain, with the rest looked up from reference TRBV11-2 and TRBJ1-2, is EAGVAQSPRYKIIEKRQSVAFWCNPISGHATLYWYQQILGQGPKLLIQFQNNGVVDDSQLPKDRFSAERLKGVDSTLKIQPAKLEDSAVYLCASSLAGYSYTFGSGTRLTVV.

This clonotype was seen ten or more times. This chain joins TRBV5-6 and TRBJ2-1; TRBD1 agrees at 9 bases. Germline lookup yields CDR1 SGHDT and CDR2 YYEEEE. V shed 7 bases, J shed 7 bases, and the junction held 9 bases outside the gene matches. The CDR3 consists of 14 residues. CDR3 loop: CASFGTGRVNEQFF. DNA of the CDR3: TGTGCCAGCTTCGGGACAGGGCGTGTGAATGAGCAGTTCTTC.

This clonotype was observed a handful of times. The rearrangement uses TRBV30 and TRBJ1-5; D is possibly TRBD1 (5 bases). Trimming shortened V by 1 base and J by 5 bases, and 9 bases separated the two germline ends. This CDR3 spans 13 amino acids. Germline loops: CDR1 GTSNPN, CDR2 SVGIG (reference sequence). CDR3 loop: CAWSEGRDQPQHF. CDR3 nucleotides: TGTGCCTGGAGTGAGGGGCGGGATCAGCCCCAGCATTTT.

This clonotype was picked up many times. The chain is built from TRBV12-3 or TRBV12-4 and TRBJ1-5; D might be TRBD1 (6 bases). V was shortened by 7 bases and J by 7 bases, with 20 bases between the two germline ends. The CDR3 is 15 residues long. The CDR3 loop reads CASTNGGGARQPQHF. The CDR3 DNA reads as TGTGCCAGCACCAATGGTGGGGGGGCCCGGCAGCCCCAGCATTTT.

The chain is built from TRBV9 and TRBJ2-3, with D unresolved. The germline V gene has CDR1 SGDLS and CDR2 YYNGEE. This CDR3 comprises 16 residues. V was shortened by 0 bases and J by 1 base, with 12 bases between the two germline ends. The CDR3: CASSVDSFVGTDTQYF. In DNA form, the CDR3 reads TGTGCCAGCAGCGTAGACTCGTTTGTCGGCACAGATACGCAGTATTTT. The full variable domain, with the rest looked up from reference TRBV9 and TRBJ2-3, is DSGVTQTPKHLITATGQRVTLRCSPRSGDLSVYWYQQSLDQGLQFLIQYYNGEERAKGNILERFSAQQFPDLHSELNLSSLELGDSALYFCASSVDSFVGTDTQYFGPGTRLTVL.

The table lists this clonotype with many counts. The chain is built from TRBV20-1 and TRBJ1-5, with D tentatively TRBD1 (5 bases). Trimming removed 2 bases from V and 5 bases from J, with 19 bases in between. Germline V lookup: CDR1 DFQATT, CDR2 SNEGSKA (reference sequence). The CDR3 length is 16 residues. The chain's CDR3 is CSARLFLGEDDQPQHF. In nucleotides, the CDR3 is TGCAGTGCTAGACTGTTCTTGGGGGAGGACGATCAGCCCCAGCATTTT.

This clonotype was seen repeatedly, ten times or more. The chain carries TRBV27 and TRBJ1-6, with D hard to call. V lost 5 bases and J 8 bases, leaving 13 bases between the germline ends. CDR1 is MNHEY and CDR2 is SMNVEV in the germline V gene (reference sequence). This CDR3 region has 14 residues. CDR3 sequence reads: CASSPWTQDSPLHF. CDR3 bases: TGTGCCAGCAGTCCCTGGACCCAGGATTCACCCCTCCACTTT.

This clonotype was detected many times. This chain connects TRBV2 to TRBJ2-3; D may be TRBD2 (6 bases). This CDR3 is built from 14 residues. CDR1 SNHLY and CDR2 FYNNEI come from the germline V gene. V was clipped by 6 bases and J by 1 base, with 11 bases between them. The CDR3 nucleotides are TGTGCCAGCAGCACCTGGGGGGGCACAGATACGCAGTATTTT. It encodes CASSTWGGTDTQYF.

This clonotype was detected ten times or more. The chain employs TRBV29-1 and TRBJ2-3, with 10 bases lining up with TRBD2. Trimming at V came to 1 base and at J to 3 bases, leaving 4 bases not matched to a gene. CDR1 is SQVTM and CDR2 is ANQGSEA in the germline V gene. CDR3 size: 15 residues. CDR3 in amino acids: CSVEGQAGGTDTQYF. DNA of the CDR3: TGCAGCGTTGAAGGGCAAGCGGGGGGGACAGATACGCAGTATTTT.

In regard to this clonotype: Germline and junction disagree at one end, which may indicate a read error. The chain combines TRBV6-2 or TRBV6-3 with TRBJ2-1; D may be TRBD1 or TRBD2 (6 bases each). The CDR3 has 15 residues. Germline loops: CDR1 MNHEY, CDR2 SVGEGT. The CDR3 reads CASITAEGHYNERFF. CDR3 nucleotide sequence: TGCGCCAGCATAACAGCGGAGGGACACTACAATGAGCGGTTCTTC.

This clonotype was recorded many times. The chain links TRBV10-2 to TRBJ2-1; D ambiguous. The CDR3 contains 14 residues. Germline V gene lookup returns CDR1 WSHSY and CDR2 SAAADI. Trimming took off 0 bases at V and 4 bases at J, with 7 bases between the two ends. CDR3 loop: CASSESGVYNEQFF. The CDR3 nucleotides read TGCGCCAGCAGTGAGTCCGGAGTTTACAATGAGCAGTTCTTC.

Comments on this clonotype: It differs at one base from a far larger clone, so likely a read error. The gene calls are TRBV10-2 and TRBJ2-1, with unresolved D. This CDR3 has 12 residues. Germline V lookup: CDR1 WSHSY, CDR2 SAAADI. CDR3 amino acids: CAIGESGQEQFF. CDR3 in DNA: TGTGCCATCGGTGAGTCGGGTCAAGAGCAGTTCTTC.

This clonotype has at least ten counts. This chain uses TRBV2 with TRBJ2-3, with 7 bases identical to TRBD1. The germline CDR1 and CDR2 sequences are SNHLY and FYNNEI. The CDR3 is made up of 15 amino acids. With V trimmed by 5 bases and J by 2 bases, 7 bases remained unmatched. The CDR3: CASSKIQGSTDTQYF. The CDR3 DNA follows: TGTGCCAGCAGTAAAATACAGGGGTCCACAGATACGCAGTATTTT.

At least ten counts were recorded for this clonotype. This chain joins TRBV27 and TRBJ1-6, with a tentative D call TRBD1 (5 bases). The CDR3 sequence is 18 residues long. Germline V gene lookup returns CDR1 MNHEY and CDR2 SMNVEV (reference sequence). V lost 5 bases, J lost 3 bases, and 20 bases lay in between. The CDR3 DNA reads TGTGCCAGCAGTGTCCATGCCCCACAGGCGTTCTATAATTCACCCCTCCACTTT. The encoded protein is CASSVHAPQAFYNSPLHF.

This clonotype was found many times. V gene TRBV3-1 combines with J gene TRBJ2-7; 10 nucleotides match TRBD1. Germline trimming cut 5 bases from V and 6 bases from J; bases unmatched to any gene: 7. Per germline, CDR1 LGHDT and CDR2 YNNKEL (reference sequence). There are 14 residues in the CDR3. CDR3 coding DNA: TGTGCCAGCAGCTACACCGGGACAGGGGCCGAGCAGTACTTC. It translates to CASSYTGTGAEQYF.

V gene TRBV7-2 combines with J gene TRBJ1-2; 10 nucleotides match TRBD1. Trimming took 2 bases from V and 4 from J; bases not matched to a gene: 7. The CDR3 loop spans 16 amino acids. Germline loops: CDR1 SGHTA, CDR2 FQGNSA. The CDR3 spells CASSLTPTGGIYGYTF. CDR3 coding DNA: TGTGCCAGCAGCTTAACCCCGACAGGGGGCATCTATGGCTACACCTTC.

This clonotype was seen many times. This sequence joins TRBV27 and TRBJ1-1, with a possible D match to TRBD1 (5 bases). CDR1 is MNHEY and CDR2 is SMNVEV in the germline V gene (reference sequence). The CDR3 is 13 residues long. V was pared by 6 bases and J by 5 bases, with 13 bases between. The DNA of the CDR3 is TGTGCCAGCAGGATAGGGGCGCGTACTGAAGCTTTCTTT. This encodes CASRIGARTEAFF.

This clonotype has a single count. A far more abundant clone sits one base away, making this likely a read error. J is TRBJ2-1 and V is TRBV7-2, with D uncertain. V lost 8 bases and J lost 0, with 17 bases in between. This CDR3 is 16 amino acids long. Per the germline V gene, CDR1 is SGHTA and CDR2 is FQGNSA. CDR3 in amino acids: CASGAASYSSYNEQFF. Here the CDR3 DNA reads TGTGCCAGCGGCGCAGCGAGCTATAGCTCCTACAATGAGCAGTTCTTC. The full variable domain, its missing parts supplied by reference TRBV7-2 and TRBJ2-1, is GAGVSQSPSNKVTEKGKDVELRCDPISGHTALYWYRQSLGQGLEFLIYFQGNSAPDKSGLPSDRFSAERTGGSVSTLTIQRTQQEDSAVYLCASGAASYSSYNEQFFGPGTRLTVL.

Points on this clonotype: Mismatch with germline at one junction end may stem from a read error. The J gene is TRBJ2-1, the V gene TRBV7-2; the D gene is possibly TRBD1 (7 bases). CDR1 SGHTA and CDR2 FQGNSA come from the germline V gene. The CDR3 loop spans 14 amino acids. This CDR3 reads CASSFRRGHSERFF. CDR3 DNA sequence: TGTGCCAGCAGCTTTAGGAGGGGGCACAGTGAGCGGTTCTTC.

This clonotype was seen repeatedly, ten times or more. The chain recombines TRBV2 with TRBJ1-5, with unresolved D. Per the germline V gene, CDR1 is SNHLY and CDR2 is FYNNEI. This CDR3 has 15 amino acids. Trimming removed 6 bases from V and 0 bases from J, with 12 bases in between. The CDR3 bases are TGTGCCAGCAGATCCGGGAGGCGTAGCAATCAGCCCCAGCATTTT. Protein sequence: CASRSGRRSNQPQHF.

The sample holds many counts of this clonotype. The V and J genes are TRBV7-2 and TRBJ2-5; D is unclear. The germline V gene has CDR1 SGHTA and CDR2 FQGNSA. Trimming removed 1 base from V and 5 bases from J, with 14 bases in between. This CDR3 spans 15 amino acids. The CDR3 reads CASSLGLGSTETQYF. The CDR3 nucleotides are TGTGCCAGCAGCTTAGGGCTGGGGTCGACGGAGACCCAGTACTTC.